The 30 T cell receptor beta chains below come from one sample, sequenced in a study of blood T cells in healthy people across ages. Through a sample-barcoded 5' primer and a J-beta primer mix, a second PCR was run for roughly 6 to 12 cycles. TCRdb reprocessed the 5' RACE reads via MiXCR and lists one record per CDR3 protein. The sample includes hundreds of thousands of distinct CDR3 sequences, roughly three fifths of them seen just once. Source material: blood. The receptor set was obtained from a middle-aged man in good health.

The V and J genes are TRBV3-1 and TRBJ1-2, with 9 positions matching TRBD1. The CDR3 covers 16 residues. The V gene's germline CDR1 is LGHDT and CDR2 YNNKEL (reference sequence). The V and J ends lost 1 base and 4 bases, in that order; junction bases with no gene match: 7. The CDR3 DNA sequence: TGTGCCAGCAGCCAAGTAACAGGGGGCTATGCCTATGGCTACACCTTC. Protein: CASSQVTGGYAYGYTF. Full variable domain (remainder filled in from reference TRBV3-1 and TRBJ1-2): DTAVSQTPKYLVTQMGNDKSIKCEQNLGHDTMYWYKQDSKKFLKIMFSYNNKELIINETVPNRFSPKSPDKAHLNLHINSLELGDSAVYFCASSQVTGGYAYGYTFGSGTRLTVV.

This clonotype was detected a few times. The chain is built from TRBV2 and TRBJ2-6; no definite D call. The CDR3 loop spans 13 amino acids. Germline values: CDR1 SNHLY, CDR2 FYNNEI. Trimming took off 8 bases at V and 0 bases at J, with 5 bases between the two ends. The CDR3: CASFTSGANVLTF. The CDR3 DNA reads as TGTGCCAGCTTTACCTCTGGGGCCAACGTCCTGACTTTC.

With respect to this clonotype: This may come from a read error, since a much larger clone is one base off. The conserved closing phenylalanine or tryptophan is absent in this CDR3, likely reflecting a read error. The rearrangement links TRBV20-1 to TRBJ2-4; no reliable D call. The better agreement between TRBJ2-7 and the DNA end casts doubt on the J call. Germline CDR1 DFQATT, CDR2 SNEGSKA (reference sequence). The CDR3 length is 13 residues. CDR3 loop: CSGLDGLTYEQYL. CDR3 sequence (DNA): TGCAGTGGGTTGGACGGTCTTACCTACGAGCAGTACCTC.

V and J are TRBV12-3 or TRBV12-4 and TRBJ2-5, with D possibly TRBD2 on 5 matching bases. V was shortened by 1 base and J by 11 bases, with 17 bases between the two germline ends. The CDR3 contains 14 residues. The CDR3 region is CASSLDLAMNEQYF. For the CDR3, the DNA is TGTGCCAGCAGTTTAGATCTAGCCATGAATGAGCAGTACTTC.

The V gene is TRBV6-1, the J gene TRBJ2-7; maybe TRBD1 (7 bases). The V end lost 4 bases, the J end lost 6 bases, and 13 bases lay between the germline ends. The germline CDR1 and CDR2 sequences are MNHNS and SASEGT. The CDR3 extends over 13 amino acids. This chain's CDR3 is CASSARGASEQYF. CDR3 DNA: TGTGCCAGCAGTGCCAGGGGGGCTTCCGAGCAGTACTTC.

About this clonotype: The junction departs from the called germline gene at one end, perhaps through a read error. This chain joins TRBV6-1 and TRBJ2-1, with D possibly matching TRBD2 (6 bases). The CDR3 covers 11 residues. CDR1 is MNHNS, CDR2 SASEGT, per germline. The CDR3 sequence is CANSVGGEPFF. CDR3 DNA: TGTGCCAACTCCGTGGGCGGGGAGCCGTTCTTC.

This clonotype was counted a few times. The V and J genes are TRBV20-1 and TRBJ2-1, with 9 bases fitting TRBD2. The CDR3 spans 14 residues. Germline V lookup: CDR1 DFQATT, CDR2 SNEGSKA (reference sequence). J was trimmed by 5 bases and V by 5 bases; bases with no gene match: 7. CDR3 amino acids: CSAPTRLADNEQFF. In nucleotides, the CDR3 is TGCAGTGCTCCGACCCGACTAGCGGACAATGAGCAGTTCTTC.

The table lists this clonotype with a few counts. The rearrangement joins TRBV12-3 or TRBV12-4 to TRBJ1-1; 9 nucleotides line up with TRBD1. This CDR3 has 18 amino acids. With 5 bases clipped from V and 1 base from J, the junction kept 14 bases outside the gene matches. The CDR3 coding sequence is TGTGCCAGCAGTGCCCTCGGAATTTGGACAGGGGAGAACACTGAAGCTTTCTTT. Protein product: CASSALGIWTGENTEAFF.

This clonotype was observed at least ten times. The V call is TRBV28, the J call TRBJ2-7, with D hard to call. CDR1 and CDR2 from the germline V gene are MDHEN and SYDVKM. This CDR3 is built from 10 residues. The V and J ends lost 6 bases and 7 bases respectively, with 7 bases between them. The CDR3 DNA follows: TGTGCCAGCAGCCTCGGAGAGCAGTACTTC. It yields the protein CASSLGEQYF. The entire variable domain, with the rest obtained from reference TRBV28 and TRBJ2-7, is as follows: DVKVTQSSRYLVKRTGEKVFLECVQDMDHENMFWYRQDPGLGLRLIYFSYDVKMKEKGDIPEGYSVSREKKERFSLILESASTNQTSMYLCASSLGEQYFGPGTRLTVT.

This chain uses TRBV12-3 or TRBV12-4 with TRBJ1-1, with D maybe TRBD1 (5 bases). CDR3 length: 13 residues. V dropped 8 bases and J dropped 1 base, with 11 bases sitting between them. CDR3: CASETQGNTEAFF. For the CDR3, the DNA is TGTGCCAGCGAAACTCAGGGGAACACTGAAGCTTTCTTT.

The rearrangement links TRBV20-1 to TRBJ2-2; D perhaps matches TRBD2 (7 bases). This CDR3 has 15 residues. Germline V gene data show CDR1 as DFQATT and CDR2 as SNEGSKA (reference sequence). V gave up 6 bases and J gave up 2 bases, with 16 bases separating them. The CDR3 loop reads CSAPRGGVNTGELFF. CDR3 nucleotides: TGCAGTGCCCCGAGGGGGGGAGTAAACACCGGGGAGCTGTTTTTT.

V gene TRBV20-1 combines with J gene TRBJ1-2; 12 nucleotides agree with TRBD1. CDR1 DFQATT and CDR2 SNEGSKA come from the germline V gene (reference sequence). With V trimmed by 1 base and J by 8 bases, 5 bases remained unmatched. This CDR3 has 14 amino acids. CDR3 in amino acids: CSARGLGTGGGYTF. The CDR3 DNA is TGCAGTGCTAGAGGACTGGGGACAGGGGGCGGCTACACCTTC.

This clonotype was seen a few times. The chain has TRBV5-1 and TRBJ2-7; 16 bases map to TRBD2. Unmatched junction bases numbered 6, after V lost 1 base and J lost 5 bases. The CDR3 runs 17 residues. Germline V CDR1 and CDR2: SGHRS, YFSETQ. The DNA of the CDR3 is TGCGCCAGCAGCTTGCTCCCGGGACTAGCGGGAGGGAACGAGCAGTACTTC. This translates into CASSLLPGLAGGNEQYF.

J is TRBJ2-4 and V is TRBV7-2; 7 bases agree with TRBD1. The J call is doubtful: the DNA matches TRBJ2-7 better. The CDR3 covers 14 residues. From germline, CDR1 is SGHTA and CDR2 FQGNSA. CDR3 sequence reads: CASSRGTAAYEQYF. CDR3 coding DNA: TGTGCCAGCAGCCGAGGGACAGCCGCCTACGAGCAGTACTTC.

This sequence joins TRBV7-2 and TRBJ1-3; the match to TRBD1 covers 7 bases. J was trimmed by 4 bases and V by 5 bases; bases with no gene match: 5. CDR1 SGHTA and CDR2 FQGNSA come from the germline V gene. This CDR3 contains 14 residues. The CDR3 sequence is CASSPQGTGNTIYF. As DNA, the CDR3 is TGTGCCAGCAGCCCACAGGGGACCGGAAACACCATATATTTT. Complete variable domain (other parts from reference TRBV7-2 and TRBJ1-3): GAGVSQSPSNKVTEKGKDVELRCDPISGHTALYWYRQSLGQGLEFLIYFQGNSAPDKSGLPSDRFSAERTGGSVSTLTIQRTQQEDSAVYLCASSPQGTGNTIYFGEGSWLTVV.

The chain carries TRBV7-2 and TRBJ2-3; 13 nucleotides line up with TRBD2. V shed 0 bases and J 6 bases; nucleotides not matched to a gene: 6. Germline CDR1 and CDR2: SGHTA and FQGNSA. CDR3 length: 17 residues. The CDR3 DNA reads TGTGCCAGCAGCTTAGCGACTAGCGGGAGGCCGAGGGATACGCAGTATTTT. Translating it yields CASSLATSGRPRDTQYF.

The sample holds a few counts of this clonotype. The chain carries TRBV5-1 and TRBJ1-2; 12 nucleotides line up with TRBD1. The CDR3 runs 16 residues. The V segment lost 0 bases and the J segment 8 bases; nucleotides outside the gene matches: 8. Germline CDR1 reads SGHRS; CDR2 reads YFSETQ. For the CDR3, the DNA is TGCGCCAGCAGCTTGGCCGGGACAGGGGGCAGTCGGGGCTACACCTTC. This sequence encodes CASSLAGTGGSRGYTF. Full variable domain (remainder filled in from reference TRBV5-1 and TRBJ1-2): KAGVTQTPRYLIKTRGQQVTLSCSPISGHRSVSWYQQTPGQGLQFLFEYFSETQRNKGNFPGRFSGRQFSNSRSEMNVSTLELGDSALYLCASSLAGTGGSRGYTFGSGTRLTVV.

V gene TRBV7-2 combines with J gene TRBJ2-7, with 9 bases aligning to TRBD2. Trimming removed 0 bases from V and 3 bases from J; junction bases left unmatched: 6. CDR1 SGHTA and CDR2 FQGNSA come from the germline V gene. There are 16 residues in the CDR3. CDR3 nucleotide sequence: TGTGCCAGCAGCTTAGCTGAGGCTAGCGGGGTCTACGAGCAGTACTTC. Translated, it gives CASSLAEASGVYEQYF.

The rearrangement joins TRBV4-2 to TRBJ2-7; possibly TRBD1 or TRBD2 for D (5 bases each). V gave up 1 base and J gave up 7 bases, with 11 bases separating them. This CDR3 is built from 13 residues. Germline V gene data show CDR1 as LGHNA and CDR2 as YNFKEQ. The CDR3 coding sequence is TGTGCCAGCAGCCAAGTTGGGGCGGGTGAGCAGTACTTC. This sequence encodes CASSQVGAGEQYF.

This rearrangement joins TRBV9 to TRBJ2-1, with 8 bases fitting TRBD2. The CDR3 sequence is 16 residues long. Losses at the gene ends were 4 bases for V and 7 bases for J; bases not matched to a gene: 13. Germline V gives CDR1 SGDLS, CDR2 YYNGEE. CDR3 DNA sequence: TGTGCCAGCAGCCGAGGGATTGCGGGAGGTGGGAATGAGCAGTTCTTC. It specifies CASSRGIAGGGNEQFF.

The CDR3 region is CASRLLVQETQYF. CDR3 DNA: TGTGCCAGCAGGCTACTAGTCCAAGAGACCCAGTACTTC. The chain carries TRBV6-6 and TRBJ2-5; possibly TRBD2 for D (5 bases). The V end lost 6 bases, the J end lost 1 base, and 9 bases lay between the germline ends. This CDR3 region has 13 residues. Germline loops: CDR1 MNHNY, CDR2 SVGAGI (reference sequence).

In its sample, this clonotype was seen once. This may be a read error: a much more frequent sequence differs by one nucleotide. The V call is TRBV29-1, the J call TRBJ2-1; unclear D gene. The J call could be wrong; TRBJ2-7 is a better fit for the DNA end. CDR1 is SQVTM, CDR2 ANQGSEA, per germline. The CDR3 runs to 16 residues. The CDR3 region has the DNA TGCAGCGTTGGTGGAAAGGGCACTGGCTCCTACAATGAGCAGTACTTC. Protein product: CSVGGKGTGSYNEQYF.

The rearrangement links TRBV7-9 to TRBJ2-7; the match to TRBD1 covers 10 bases. V was clipped by 4 bases and J by 10 bases; unmatched bases: 10. The germline CDR1 and CDR2 sequences are SEHNR and FQNEAQ (reference sequence). This CDR3 is 14 amino acids long. The CDR3 DNA follows: TGTGCCAGCAGCTCAAACTCCGGGACAGGGGTTCAGTACTTC. It yields the protein CASSSNSGTGVQYF.

In this sample, this clonotype turned up a few times. V and J are TRBV10-3 and TRBJ2-3; D gene ambiguous. Germline V gene data show CDR1 as ENHRY and CDR2 as SYGVKD. Trimming shortened V by 0 bases and J by 0 bases, and 10 bases separated the two germline ends. The CDR3 runs 16 residues. CDR3 sequence: CAISESTASSTDTQYF. DNA of the CDR3: TGTGCCATCAGTGAGTCGACGGCATCTAGCACAGATACGCAGTATTTT.

This rearrangement joins TRBV29-1 to TRBJ1-2; 7 nucleotides agree with TRBD1. The CDR3 is 13 residues long. The V and J ends lost 7 bases and 3 bases, in that order; junction bases with no gene match: 8. CDR1 and CDR2 from the germline V gene are SQVTM and ANQGSEA. CDR3 in amino acids: CSAMNDRDYGYTF. CDR3 nucleotide sequence: TGCAGCGCTATGAACGACAGGGACTATGGCTACACCTTC. The whole variable domain, remainder taken from reference TRBV29-1 and TRBJ1-2, is SAVISQKPSRDICQRGTSLTIQCQVDSQVTMMFWYRQQPGQSLTLIATANQGSEATYESGFVIDKFPISRPNLTFSTLTVSNMSPEDSSIYLCSAMNDRDYGYTFGSGTRLTVV.

This chain joins TRBV7-6 and TRBJ2-3, with 12 nucleotides matching TRBD2. This CDR3 is 16 amino acids long. V lost 2 bases, J lost 4 bases, and 4 bases stayed unmatched. The germline V gene encodes CDR1 SGHVS and CDR2 FNYEAQ. CDR3 sequence (DNA): TGTGCCAGCAGCTTATCGACTAGCGGGAGTGCAGATACGCAGTATTTT. Encoded protein: CASSLSTSGSADTQYF.

This clonotype was observed a handful of times. The J gene is TRBJ2-3, the V gene TRBV29-1, with D possibly being TRBD1 (5 bases). Trimming took off 4 bases at V and 4 bases at J, with 9 bases between the two ends. The germline CDR1 and CDR2 sequences are SQVTM and ANQGSEA. This CDR3 is built from 12 residues. The CDR3, as DNA: TGCAGCGTTGGGCCAGGGCCAGATACGCAGTATTTT. This gives the protein CSVGPGPDTQYF.

CDR3 sequence (DNA): TGCAGTGCTAGAGTGTGGGGGACTAGTTCATATGAGCAGTTCTTC. Its translation: CSARVWGTSSYEQFF. The V and J genes are TRBV20-1 and TRBJ2-1; 8 bases map to TRBD2. Trimming removed 1 base from V and 8 bases from J; junction bases left unmatched: 10. This CDR3 is 15 amino acids long. The germline CDR1 and CDR2 sequences are DFQATT and SNEGSKA (reference sequence).

This clonotype was seen only once. The chain carries TRBV5-1 and TRBJ2-7; the D call may be TRBD1 or TRBD2 (5 bases each). Trimming took off 4 bases at V and 2 bases at J, with 13 bases between the two ends. CDR1 is SGHRS and CDR2 is YFSETQ in the germline V gene. This CDR3 contains 14 residues. For the CDR3, the DNA is TGCGCCAGCAGCCGGGGCGGAAGAACCTACGAGCAGTACTTC. Translating gives CASSRGGRTYEQYF.

The chain joins TRBV29-1 to TRBJ1-1; D remains unclear. CDR1 is SQVTM, CDR2 ANQGSEA, per germline. The CDR3 contains 13 residues. V lost 5 bases, J lost 1 base, and 11 bases lay in between. The DNA for the CDR3 is TGCAGCGTTATAAGTTCCACGAACACTGAAGCTTTCTTT. It yields the protein CSVISSTNTEAFF.